The 5 T cell receptor beta chains given below trace back to one sample, sequenced in a study of shared clonotypes between healthy human individuals (dated by TCRdb to about 2020). Libraries were constructed by the immunoSEQ multiplex PCR assay. This is the immuneACCESS table as TCRdb keeps it, with only in-frame sequences that have V and J called. A part of the clones is gone; compared with another copy, unresolved V genes explain less than half, and the rest is unexplained. This sample comprises about 1.1 million clones, about 84% of them detected only once. The ten top clones hold 0.6% to 0.75% of the sample. The sample comprised memory CD4+ T cells from PBMCs. This sample's cell subset or site label indicates: CD45RA-negative fraction. The receptors originated from a man between 18 and 29 years old in good health. Some clones in this sample may be carry-over from other donors' samples.

The chain joins TRBV14 to TRBJ2-5; D ambiguous. The CDR3 runs to 13 residues. Between the trimmed V and J ends, which lost 1 base and 5 bases, there was a span of 8 bases. CDR1 and CDR2 (germline): SGHDN, FVKESK. The CDR3 here is CASSQVRAETQYF. For the CDR3, the DNA is TGTGCCAGCAGCCAAGTTAGGGCGGAGACCCAGTACTTC.

On this clone: Other DNA sequences in the sample encode the same CDR3. In DNA, the CDR3 is TGTGCCAGCAGCTTACAGCGGGGAAACTATGGCTACACCTTC. Residues: CASSLQRGNYGYTF. The chain uses TRBV7-2 and TRBJ1-2; no clear D. Trimming shortened V by 2 bases and J by 2 bases, and 9 bases separated the two germline ends. CDR1 is SGHTA, CDR2 FQGNSA, per germline. CDR3 length: 14 amino acids.

This clone occurred once. The chain has TRBV5-1 and TRBJ2-1; TRBD2 is a possible D gene (5 bases). Trimming took off 2 bases at V and 9 bases at J, with 9 bases between the two ends. This CDR3 region has 12 residues. The germline V gene encodes CDR1 SGHRS and CDR2 YFSETQ. Written as DNA, the CDR3 is TGCGCCAGCAGCTTTTTGGAGGCTGAGCAGTTCTTC. Translating gives CASSFLEAEQFF.

The chain couples TRBV29-1 to TRBJ1-4; D remains unclear. The CDR3 consists of 14 residues. Germline V gives CDR1 SQVTM, CDR2 ANQGSEA. Between the trimmed V and J ends, which lost 4 bases and 1 base, there was a span of 10 bases. The CDR3 spells CSVVGMRTNEKLFF. For the CDR3, the DNA is TGCAGCGTTGTAGGGATGCGAACTAATGAAAAACTGTTTTTT. The variable domain in full, completed from reference TRBV29-1 and TRBJ1-4, reads SAVISQKPSRDICQRGTSLTIQCQVDSQVTMMFWYRQQPGQSLTLIATANQGSEATYESGFVIDKFPISRPNLTFSTLTVSNMSPEDSSIYLCSVVGMRTNEKLFFGSGTQLSVL.

This clone was counted at least ten times. The chain recombines TRBV18 with TRBJ2-1, with D perhaps matching TRBD2 (6 bases). This CDR3 comprises 13 residues. Germline V CDR1 and CDR2: KGHSH, LQKENI. The V end lost 3 bases, the J end lost 8 bases, and 11 bases lay between the germline ends. The CDR3 reads CASSPGLMDEQFF. DNA for the CDR3: TGTGCCAGCTCACCTGGACTAATGGATGAGCAGTTCTTC.